The 19 T cell receptor beta chains given below trace back to one sample, sequenced in a study of blood T cell repertoires in COVID-19. The data were produced by immunoSEQ multiplex PCR, yet TCRdb's version contains in-frame clones alone and is incomplete. The data contain some 240,000 clones, about 86% of them singletons. Material: peripheral blood. Every receptor here comes from a woman aged 80 or over with acute or convalescent COVID-19.

The chain couples TRBV21-1 to TRBJ1-5; the table calls TRBD1, which could not be checked here. TRBV21-1 is a pseudogene. The CDR3 sequence is 20 residues long. The CDR3 region is CASSKARDRGPTYSNQPQHF. CDR3 sequence (DNA): TGTGCCAGCAGCAAAGCCCGGGACAGGGGGCCTACGTATAGCAATCAGCCCCAGCATTTT.

The chain has TRBV6-5 and TRBJ1-3, with no clear D. CDR1 and CDR2 (germline): MNHEY, SVGAGI. The CDR3 loop spans 14 amino acids. Trimming removed 0 bases at V and 8 bases at J, with 11 bases between. The DNA for the CDR3 is TGTGCCAGCAGTTACTCGGATCGGGGAGACACCATATATTTT. This encodes CASSYSDRGDTIYF.

The chain combines TRBV12-3 or TRBV12-4 with TRBJ2-3, with D unclear. The V and J ends lost 2 bases and 3 bases respectively, with 6 bases between them. The length of the CDR3 is 13 residues. The CDR3 protein is CASSLLSTDTQYF. CDR3 DNA sequence: TGTGCCAGCAGTTTACTCTCGACAGATACGCAGTATTTT.

V gene TRBV5-4 combines with J gene TRBJ2-1; 10 nucleotides align to TRBD2. The V segment lost 0 bases and the J segment 5 bases; nucleotides outside the gene matches: 8. Looked up from germline, CDR1 is SGHNT and CDR2 is YYREEE (reference sequence). This CDR3 has 17 amino acids. This CDR3 is CASSLEERGGLNNEQFF. The CDR3, as DNA: TGTGCCAGCAGCTTGGAGGAGCGGGGGGGCTTAAACAATGAGCAGTTCTTC.

The chain uses TRBV5-6 and TRBJ1-5; D is unresolved. CDR1 and CDR2 (germline): SGHDT, YYEEEE. The V and J ends lost 0 bases and 3 bases respectively, with 7 bases between them. The CDR3 contains 14 residues. The CDR3 DNA is TGTGCCAGCAGCTTGGGAGCCTTCAATCAGCCCCAGCATTTT. It yields the protein CASSLGAFNQPQHF. The complete variable domain, with remaining parts taken from reference TRBV5-6 and TRBJ1-5, reads DAGVTQSPTHLIKTRGQQVTLRCSPKSGHDTVSWYQQALGQGPQFIFQYYEEEERQRGNFPDRFSGHQFPNYSSELNVNALLLGDSALYLCASSLGAFNQPQHFGDGTRLSIL.

The V call is TRBV6-5, the J call TRBJ1-2; D uncertain. The CDR3 has 13 residues. V was pared by 7 bases and J by 4 bases, with 13 bases between. Germline-derived CDR1 and CDR2 are MNHEY and SVGAGI. The CDR3 DNA follows: TGTGCCAGCACCCTACCGGGGTTCTATGGCTACACCTTC. Its protein is CASTLPGFYGYTF.

CDR3: CASSISRGLLETQYF. DNA of the CDR3: TGTGCCAGCAGCATAAGCAGGGGGCTTCTCGAGACCCAGTACTTC. The V and J genes are TRBV7-2 and TRBJ2-5; 8 nucleotides align to TRBD1. This CDR3 has 15 amino acids. V lost 5 bases to trimming and J lost 5 bases; unmatched junction nucleotides: 10. Germline V gene lookup returns CDR1 SGHTA and CDR2 FQGNSA.

The J gene is TRBJ1-5, the V gene TRBV5-4, with D perhaps matching TRBD1 (6 bases). Deletions cut 0 bases from V and 0 bases from J, with 16 bases between. The CDR3 is 18 amino acids. Germline loops: CDR1 SGHNT, CDR2 YYREEE (reference sequence). This CDR3 is CASSLDPRGAHSNQPQHF. The CDR3 coding sequence is TGTGCCAGCAGCTTGGACCCCCGGGGGGCCCATAGCAATCAGCCCCAGCATTTT.

The chain is built from TRBV5-4 and TRBJ2-3, with TRBD2 as a possible D gene (6 bases). V shed 0 bases and J shed 4 bases, with 12 bases lying between them. This CDR3 spans 15 amino acids. Germline CDR1 SGHNT, CDR2 YYREEE (reference sequence). CDR3 sequence reads: CASSLGRGVADTQYF. The CDR3 DNA follows: TGTGCCAGCAGCTTGGGTCGCGGGGTCGCAGATACGCAGTATTTT. Drawing the rest from reference TRBV5-4 and TRBJ2-3, the complete variable domain is ETGVTQSPTHLIKTRGQQVTLRCSSQSGHNTVSWYQQALGQGPQFIFQYYREEENGRGNFPPRFSGLQFPNYSSELNVNALELDDSALYLCASSLGRGVADTQYFGPGTRLTVL.

This clone was recorded only once. This chain connects TRBV5-6 to TRBJ2-3; TRBD1 agrees at 7 bases. Germline assignment: CDR1 SGHDT and CDR2 YYEEEE. This CDR3 is 15 amino acids long. Losses at the gene ends were 2 bases for V and 0 bases for J; bases not matched to a gene: 3. CDR3 nucleotide sequence: TGTGCCAGCAGCTTCAGGGGGACCAGCACAGATACGCAGTATTTT. Translated: CASSFRGTSTDTQYF.

A word on this clone: Other DNA sequences in this specimen translate into the identical CDR3. The CDR3 coding sequence is TGTGCCAGCAGCAACAGGGGGAACACTGAAGCTTTCTTT. Translated, it gives CASSNRGNTEAFF. V usage is TRBV6-5 and J usage is TRBJ1-1; 7 bases fit TRBD1. CDR1 and CDR2 from the germline V gene are MNHEY and SVGAGI. V trimming: 6 bases; J trimming: 1 base; junction bases outside the gene matches: 2. The CDR3 extends over 13 amino acids.

This clone was counted a single time. The J gene is TRBJ2-3, the V gene TRBV12-3 or TRBV12-4; D is possibly TRBD2 (6 bases). The CDR3 runs to 13 residues. The V end lost 3 bases, the J end lost 7 bases, and 11 bases lay between the germline ends. The CDR3 sequence: CASSFSGGNTQYF. As DNA, the CDR3 is TGTGCCAGCAGTTTTAGTGGGGGGAATACGCAGTATTTT.

The CDR3 loop is CASSRLAGGRWPSYNEQFF. In nucleotides, the CDR3 is TGTGCCAGCAGCCGACTAGCGGGGGGTCGCTGGCCCTCCTACAATGAGCAGTTCTTC. The V gene is TRBV21-1, the J gene TRBJ2-1; the D call TRBD2 from the table was never checked on the DNA. TRBV21-1 is noted as a pseudogene. The CDR3 sequence is 19 residues long.

The chain has TRBV7-9 and TRBJ2-1, with TRBD1 matching 10 bases. The CDR3 totals 18 residues. Germline V gene lookup returns CDR1 SEHNR and CDR2 FQNEAQ (reference sequence). With V trimmed by 4 bases and J by 1 base, 10 bases remained unmatched. The CDR3 bases are TGTGCCAGCAGCTCTGGGACAGGGGCCCTTTCTTCCTACAATGAGCAGTTCTTC. Translated: CASSSGTGALSSYNEQFF.

V is TRBV19 and J is TRBJ1-2; D not certain. This CDR3 comprises 14 residues. The germline gives CDR1 LNHDA, CDR2 SQIVND (reference sequence). V was shortened by 8 bases and J by 3 bases, with 16 bases between the two germline ends. CDR3 nucleotide sequence: TGTGCCAGTCGGACCGGGGATTTGGACTATGGCTACACCTTC. Translation: CASRTGDLDYGYTF.

The chain couples TRBV28 to TRBJ1-2; D remains unclear. This CDR3 spans 11 amino acids. Germline V gives CDR1 MDHEN, CDR2 SYDVKM. V shed 8 bases and J shed 4 bases, with 8 bases lying between them. This CDR3 is CASLAGYGYTF. The DNA for the CDR3 is TGTGCCAGCTTGGCGGGCTATGGCTACACCTTC.

J is TRBJ1-2 and V is TRBV6-1, with D unclear. The CDR3 extends over 13 amino acids. Germline CDR1 reads MNHNS; CDR2 reads SASEGT. V was clipped by 1 base and J by 9 bases, with 12 bases between them. Written as DNA, the CDR3 is TGTGCCAGCAGTGAAGTCGACGGGATTAGCTACACCTTC. Protein sequence: CASSEVDGISYTF.

This rearrangement joins TRBV18 to TRBJ2-6; no definite D call. V gave up 2 bases and J gave up 4 bases, with 9 bases separating them. Germline V gene sequence: CDR1 KGHSH, CDR2 LQKENI. The length of the CDR3 is 15 residues. The CDR3 region has the DNA TGTGCCAGCTCACCATCAGGTGCAGGGGCCAACGTCCTGACTTTC. It is translated as CASSPSGAGANVLTF. Looking up the rest from reference TRBV18 and TRBJ2-6 gives the full variable domain: NAGVMQNPRHLVRRRGQEARLRCSPMKGHSHVYWYRQLPEEGLKFMVYLQKENIIDESGMPKERFSAEFPKEGPSILRIQQVVRGDSAAYFCASSPSGAGANVLTFGAGSRLTVL.

This clone was detected only a few times. The chain carries TRBV23-1 and TRBJ1-5, with D possibly TRBD1 on 6 matching bases. TRBV23-1 falls under the ORF class, with uncertain function. The germline V and J ends were trimmed by 8 bases and 3 bases, with 20 bases remaining between them. The CDR3 totals 16 residues. The CDR3 region is CASSQVSGANNQPQHF. In DNA, the CDR3 is TGCGCCAGCTCTCAGGTGTCAGGGGCAAACAATCAGCCCCAGCATTTT.